The sequence of this T cell receptor beta chain was determined in a study of T cell responses to AZD1222 COVID-19 vaccine. As for the study in general: Pooling of second doses given at about 4 or about 12 weeks was done.

CDR3 length equals 16 residues. Trimming cost V 5 bases and J 0 bases; bases outside gene matches: 5. Germline CDR1 SGDLS, CDR2 YYNGEE. About this clone: The antigen remains undetermined.

Findings of the study overall: Samples come after the peak T cell response, not at day 14. Two AZD1222 doses significantly raised spike-specific TCR breadth and depth over controls.

Here immunoSEQ multiplex PCR was the method, and the copy in TCRdb shows in-frame clones only, minus some. The sample holds fewer than 120,000 clones, 70% to 90% seen once. This clonotype was sampled from an adult in good health. The V call is TRBV9, the J call TRBJ1-6; 7 bases are shared with TRBD1. The material sequenced was peripheral blood, taken on day 0 of AZD1222 vaccination. The CDR3 DNA reads TGTGCCAGCAGTGGACAGGTGGCCTCCTATAATTCACCCCTCCACTTT. It yields the protein CASSGQVASYNSPLHF.